A selection of T cell receptor beta chains follows, all from one sample in a study of CD8+ T cells in alopecia areata. Repertoires were generated with immunoSEQ multiplex PCR, while TCRdb's copy carries only in-frame clones and drops some. The table includes 40,000 to 45,000 clones, roughly 89% detected once. Sequenced material: CD8+ T cells sorted from blood, taken at week 24, from a patient treated with tofacitinib. All receptors derive from a human donor with alopecia areata. Both conserved end residues are part of each CDR3. The D gene is left open where the match is weak. Clone sizes are given selectively: once, few, many, or a class where the clone is expanded.

size	V	length	D	J	DNA	CDR3
NA	TRBV7-2	16	NA	TRBJ2-7	TGTGCCAGCAGCTCCGGGCCATTCTTGAGCTCCTACGAGCAGTACTTC	CASSSGPFLSSYEQYF
NA	TRBV6-5	12	NA	TRBJ2-7	TGTGCCAGCGGGACAACCTCCTACGAGCAGTACTTC	CASGTTSYEQYF
NA	TRBV11-2	15	TRBD1	TRBJ2-1	TGTGCCAGCGAGCTTTGGGACAGGGAATTCAATGAGCAGTTCTTC	CASELWDREFNEQFF
NA	TRBV4-1	15	TRBD1	TRBJ2-1	TGCGCCAGCAGCCAAGTACAGGGGGCCCAGGATGAGCAGTTCTTC	CASSQVQGAQDEQFF
NA	TRBV4-3	13	NA	TRBJ2-7	TGCGCCAGCAGCACAATCGGGGGTCCCGAGCAGTACTTC	CASSTIGGPEQYF
NA	TRBV5-6	15	NA	TRBJ2-5	TGTGCCAGCACCTTCACCCCGGGGTCGCGGGAGACCCAGTACTTC	CASTFTPGSRETQYF
NA	TRBV5-1	14	NA	TRBJ2-7	TGCGCCAGCGCATCCCAGTATCTAGACCACGAGCAGTACTTC	CASASQYLDHEQYF
NA	TRBV27	13	NA	TRBJ2-1	TGTGCCAGCAGTTTCGAGCAGTTCGGTGAGCAGTTCTTC	CASSFEQFGEQFF
NA	TRBV6-1	13	NA	TRBJ2-5	TGTGCCAGCAGCCCTAACAGCGTAGAGACCCAGTACTTC	CASSPNSVETQYF
NA	TRBV30	14	TRBD1	TRBJ1-5	TGCGCCTGGAGTCTCGGACAGGGGAATCAGCCCCAGCATTTT	CAWSLGQGNQPQHF
NA	TRBV7-9	15	TRBD1	TRBJ2-1	TGTGCCCTTTCGGACAGGGGGAGCTCCTACAATGAGCAGTTCTTC	CALSDRGSSYNEQFF
NA	TRBV30	13	NA	TRBJ2-7	TGTGCCTGGAGTGTACCCCCCACCTACGAGCAGTACTTC	CAWSVPPTYEQYF
NA	TRBV7-9	14	TRBD1	TRBJ2-1	TGTGCCAGCAGCTTAGATGCAGGGGGAAGTGAGCAGTTCTTC	CASSLDAGGSEQFF
NA	TRBV28	13	NA	TRBJ2-1	TGTGCCAGCAGCTCCGCCTTAGTGAATGAGCAGTTCTTC	CASSSALVNEQFF
once	TRBV7-9	13	NA	TRBJ2-1	TGTGCCAGCAGCTTAGAACAGTACAATGAGCAGTTCTTC	CASSLEQYNEQFF
NA	TRBV11-2	12	NA	TRBJ2-1	TGTGCCAGCAGCTACTCGATTAATGAGCAGTTCTTC	CASSYSINEQFF
NA	TRBV27	14	NA	TRBJ2-1	TGTGCCAGCACCTCAGGCGTTTCCTACAATGAGCAGTTCTTC	CASTSGVSYNEQFF
NA	TRBV27	16	NA	TRBJ2-3	TGTGCCAGCAGTAAGACTTGGGGGCTCGGGGCAGATACGCAGTATTTT	CASSKTWGLGADTQYF
few	TRBV7-9	18	NA	TRBJ2-2	TGTGCCAGCAGCCTTTCCTATCTAGGGGATACGCACACCGGGGAGCTGTTTTTT	CASSLSYLGDTHTGELFF
NA	TRBV5-6	12	NA	TRBJ2-3	TGTGCCAGCAGCCCGAGCGGTTGGGTGCAGTATTTT	CASSPSGWVQYF
NA	TRBV19	17	TRBD2	TRBJ2-3	TGTGCCAGTACCTCACTCAGTGAGGGACTAGGCACAGATACGCAGTATTTT	CASTSLSEGLGTDTQYF
NA	TRBV6-1	16	TRBD2	TRBJ2-3	TGTGCCAGCAGTGGGGCTAGCGGGGAGTGGTCAGATACGCAGTATTTT	CASSGASGEWSDTQYF
NA	TRBV13	16	NA	TRBJ2-3	TGTGCCAGCAGCTCCCAGGGTAGCCTTAGCACAGATACGCAGTATTTT	CASSSQGSLSTDTQYF
NA	TRBV28	15	NA	TRBJ1-5	TGTGCCAGCAGCTCCTTTTTGTTGGGGAGTCAGCCCCAGCATTTT	CASSSFLLGSQPQHF
NA	TRBV5-5	16	TRBD1	TRBJ2-2	TGTGCCAGCAGTTCCGGGACAGGGATCAACACCGGGGAGCTGTTTTTT	CASSSGTGINTGELFF
NA	TRBV14	14	NA	TRBJ2-3	TGTGCCAGCAGCCAAGAAGCCAGCTTGGATACGCAGTATTTT	CASSQEASLDTQYF
once	TRBV5-6	13	NA	TRBJ2-3	TGTGCCAGCAGCCCCCCTAGTCAGAATACGCAGTATTTT	CASSPPSQNTQYF
NA	TRBV9	14	TRBD2	TRBJ2-7	TGTGCCAGTAGCGGGGGAGACATCTCCTACGAGCAGTACTTC	CASSGGDISYEQYF
NA	TRBV27	13	NA	TRBJ2-1	TGTGCCAGCAGTTTTGACAGCTACAATGAGCAGTTCTTC	CASSFDSYNEQFF
NA	TRBV7-2	15	NA	TRBJ2-7	TGTGCCAGCAGCTTAGGGGAGGGGGAGGCCTACGAGCAGTACTTC	CASSLGEGEAYEQYF
NA	TRBV27	16	TRBD2	TRBJ2-3	TGTGCCAGCAGTTTTTTAGCGGGGGCGACCACAGATACGCAGTATTTT	CASSFLAGATTDTQYF
NA	TRBV5-4	12	NA	TRBJ2-5	TGTGCCAGCAGCTTATTCCCGGAGACCCAGTACTTC	CASSLFPETQYF
NA	TRBV27	13	NA	TRBJ1-1	TGTGCCAGCAGTTTACTCCCGGCCACTGAAGCTTTCTTT	CASSLLPATEAFF
NA	TRBV18	13	NA	TRBJ2-7	TGTGCCAGCTCACCCCAAGCGTCCTACGAGCAGTACTTC	CASSPQASYEQYF
once	TRBV10-3	16	NA	TRBJ1-6	TGTGCCATCAGTGACCCTCATGAGGGGGAAGTTTCACCCCTCCACTTT	CAISDPHEGEVSPLHF
NA	TRBV7-6	15	TRBD1	TRBJ1-1	TGTGCCAGCAGCGACCCCAGGGGGGGGAACACTGAAGCTTTCTTT	CASSDPRGGNTEAFF
NA	TRBV19	15	TRBD1	TRBJ2-1	TGTGCCAGTAGTATCGGGACAGGCTCCTACAATGAGCAGTTCTTC	CASSIGTGSYNEQFF
NA	TRBV7-9	14	TRBD1	TRBJ2-7	TGTGCCAGCAGCTTAACGACAGGGCACTACGAGCAGTACTTC	CASSLTTGHYEQYF
few	TRBV27	16	TRBD2	TRBJ2-1	TGTGCCAGCAGTCCTAGGGTGACTAGCGGGGGGGATGAGCAGTTCTTC	CASSPRVTSGGDEQFF
NA	TRBV7-9	15	NA	TRBJ2-5	TGTGCCAGCACCACCGGGACAACCGCCCGAGAGACCCAGTACTTC	CASTTGTTARETQYF
NA	TRBV2	16	TRBD2	TRBJ2-3	TGTGCCAGCAGTCCCCTAGCGGAGACAGGCACAGATACGCAGTATTTT	CASSPLAETGTDTQYF
few	TRBV7-2	15	TRBD1	TRBJ2-7	TGTGCCAGCAGCCTCAATCCGGGACAGGGGGGCGAGCAGTACTTC	CASSLNPGQGGEQYF
once	TRBV4-1	17	TRBD2	TRBJ2-5	TGCGCCAGCAGCCAATTTGAAAGCGGGGATGTTCAAGAGACCCAGTACTTC	CASSQFESGDVQETQYF
NA	TRBV27	14	NA	TRBJ2-3	TGTGCCAGCCGTAATCGGGGGGCTACAGATACGCAGTATTTT	CASRNRGATDTQYF
NA	TRBV5-1	16	TRBD1	TRBJ2-1	TGCGCCAGCAGCTTCGCAGGGGGCGCTCCGGCGAATGAGCAGTTCTTC	CASSFAGGAPANEQFF
NA	TRBV6-5	15	TRBD2	TRBJ2-5	TGTGCCAGCACCCCCGGGGGGAACAGTAAAGAGACCCAGTACTTC	CASTPGGNSKETQYF
NA	TRBV4-3	15	NA	TRBJ2-5	TGCGCCGGCAGCCAAGATGACAGGGAGGGGGAGACCCAGTACTTC	CAGSQDDREGETQYF
NA	TRBV9	15	NA	TRBJ2-7	TGTGCCAGCAGCGTAGGGGTGGGTCCGACCTACGAGCAGTACTTC	CASSVGVGPTYEQYF
NA	TRBV7-8	14	TRBD2	TRBJ2-7	TGTGCCAGCAGCGTGACAGCGGGAACCTACGAGCAGTACTTC	CASSVTAGTYEQYF
NA	TRBV4-1	15	TRBD1	TRBJ2-3	TGCGCCAGCAGCCAAGAAAGGGGGCACTCAGATACGCAGTATTTT	CASSQERGHSDTQYF
NA	TRBV7-9	14	NA	TRBJ2-7	TGTGCCAGCAGCTTAGCAGGGTACCCCTACGAGCAGTACTTC	CASSLAGYPYEQYF
NA	TRBV2	14	NA	TRBJ2-5	TGTGCCAGCAGTGATGGGGACAACCAAGAGACCCAGTACTTC	CASSDGDNQETQYF
NA	TRBV5-6	14	NA	TRBJ2-1	TGTGCCAGCTCCCGGGGTCTACCAGGAGATGAGCAGTTCTTC	CASSRGLPGDEQFF